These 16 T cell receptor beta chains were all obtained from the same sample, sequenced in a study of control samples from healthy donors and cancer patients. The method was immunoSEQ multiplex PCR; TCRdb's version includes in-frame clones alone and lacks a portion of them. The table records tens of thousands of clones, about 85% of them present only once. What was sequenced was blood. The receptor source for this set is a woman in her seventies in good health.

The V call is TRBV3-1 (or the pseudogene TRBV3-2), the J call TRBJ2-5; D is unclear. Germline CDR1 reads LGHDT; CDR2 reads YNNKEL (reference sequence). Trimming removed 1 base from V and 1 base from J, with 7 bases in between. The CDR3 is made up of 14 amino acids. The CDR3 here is CASSQGNSQETQYF. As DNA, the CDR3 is TGTGCCAGCAGCCAAGGGAACAGCCAAGAGACCCAGTACTTC.

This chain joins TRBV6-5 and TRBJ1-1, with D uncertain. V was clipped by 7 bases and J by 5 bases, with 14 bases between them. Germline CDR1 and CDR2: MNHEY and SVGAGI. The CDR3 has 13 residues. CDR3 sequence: CASIQTGTTEAFF. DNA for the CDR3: TGTGCCAGCATTCAGACGGGAACAACTGAAGCTTTCTTT.

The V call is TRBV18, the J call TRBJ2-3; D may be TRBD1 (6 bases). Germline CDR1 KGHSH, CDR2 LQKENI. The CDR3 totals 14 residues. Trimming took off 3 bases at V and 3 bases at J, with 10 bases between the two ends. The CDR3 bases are TGTGCCAGCTCACCGGGACATAAGACAGATACGCAGTATTTT. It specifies CASSPGHKTDTQYF.

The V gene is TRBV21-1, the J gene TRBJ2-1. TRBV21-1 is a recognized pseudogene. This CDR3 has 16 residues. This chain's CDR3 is CASSKGAPSDYNEQFF. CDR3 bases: TGTGCCAGCAGCAAAGGGGCCCCGAGCGACTACAATGAGCAGTTCTTC.

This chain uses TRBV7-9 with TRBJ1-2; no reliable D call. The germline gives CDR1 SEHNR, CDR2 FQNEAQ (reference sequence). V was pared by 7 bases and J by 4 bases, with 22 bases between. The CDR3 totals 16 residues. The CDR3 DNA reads TGTGCCAGCACCGACCTGGGTGGTCGGCTTTCCTATGGCTACACCTTC. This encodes CASTDLGGRLSYGYTF.

CDR3 nucleotides: TGTGCCAGCAGGGGGGCTAGCGGCACAGATACGCAGTATTTT. The encoded protein is CASRGASGTDTQYF. The V and J genes are TRBV6-6 and TRBJ2-3; D might be TRBD1 or TRBD2, each matching 6 bases. Germline CDR1 MNHNY, CDR2 SVGAGI (reference sequence). The CDR3 is 14 amino acids. V was trimmed by 6 bases and J by 1 base, leaving 11 bases between them.

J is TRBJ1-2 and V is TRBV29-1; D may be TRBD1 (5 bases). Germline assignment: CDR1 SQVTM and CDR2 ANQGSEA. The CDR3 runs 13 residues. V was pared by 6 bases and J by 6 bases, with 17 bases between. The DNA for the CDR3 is TGCAGCGTAGCCACCGGGACCCTGAATGGCTACACCTTC. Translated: CSVATGTLNGYTF.

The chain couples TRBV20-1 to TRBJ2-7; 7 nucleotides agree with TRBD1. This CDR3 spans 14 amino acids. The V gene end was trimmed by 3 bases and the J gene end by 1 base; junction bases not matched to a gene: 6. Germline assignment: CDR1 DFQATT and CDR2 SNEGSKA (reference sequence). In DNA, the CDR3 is TGCAGTGCTAGTTGGGACAGAGCGTCCTACGAGCAGTACTTC. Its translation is CSASWDRASYEQYF.

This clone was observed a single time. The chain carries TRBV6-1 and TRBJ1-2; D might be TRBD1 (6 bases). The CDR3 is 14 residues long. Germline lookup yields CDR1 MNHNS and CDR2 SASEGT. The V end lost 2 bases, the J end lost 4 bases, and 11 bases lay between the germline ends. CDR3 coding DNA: TGTGCCAGCAGTGAAAACAGGGCCTCCTATGGCTACACCTTC. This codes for CASSENRASYGYTF.

DNA for the CDR3: TGCAGCGCACTGGTCGGGCCAAGCGAAGCTTTCTTT. It is translated as CSALVGPSEAFF. The V call is TRBV29-1, the J call TRBJ1-1; D not certain. The CDR3 has 12 amino acids. Trimming removed 7 bases from V and 8 bases from J, with 17 bases in between. Germline V gene sequence: CDR1 SQVTM, CDR2 ANQGSEA.

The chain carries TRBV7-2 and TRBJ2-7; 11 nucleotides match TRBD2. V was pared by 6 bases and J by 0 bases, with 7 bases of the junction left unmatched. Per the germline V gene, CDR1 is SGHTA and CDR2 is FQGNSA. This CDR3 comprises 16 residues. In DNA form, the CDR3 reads TGTGCCAGCAGTTGGACGGGACTAGCGGACTCCTACGAGCAGTACTTC. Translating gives CASSWTGLADSYEQYF.

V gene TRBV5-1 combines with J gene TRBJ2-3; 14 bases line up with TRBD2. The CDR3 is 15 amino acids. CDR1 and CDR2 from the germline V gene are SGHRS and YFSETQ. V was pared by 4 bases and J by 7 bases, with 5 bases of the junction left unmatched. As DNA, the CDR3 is TGCGCCAGCAGCCCGACTAGCGGGGGGGGTCATACGCAGTATTTT. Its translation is CASSPTSGGGHTQYF.

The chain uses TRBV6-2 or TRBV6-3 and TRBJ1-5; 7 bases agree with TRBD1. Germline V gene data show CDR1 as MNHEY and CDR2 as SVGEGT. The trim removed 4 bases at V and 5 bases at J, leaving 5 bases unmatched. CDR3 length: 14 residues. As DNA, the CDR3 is TGTGCCAGCAGTTTCCGACAGGGAGATCAGCCCCAGCATTTT. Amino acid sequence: CASSFRQGDQPQHF.

In DNA form, the CDR3 reads TGTGCCAGCAGCCTATTACAACAGGGAATGGGCTATGGCTACACCTTC. Its protein is CASSLLQQGMGYGYTF. The chain uses TRBV7-9 and TRBJ1-2; a possible D gene is TRBD1 (6 bases). Germline V lookup: CDR1 SEHNR, CDR2 FQNEAQ (reference sequence). The CDR3 extends over 16 amino acids. Trimming removed 5 bases at V and 4 bases at J, with 20 bases between.

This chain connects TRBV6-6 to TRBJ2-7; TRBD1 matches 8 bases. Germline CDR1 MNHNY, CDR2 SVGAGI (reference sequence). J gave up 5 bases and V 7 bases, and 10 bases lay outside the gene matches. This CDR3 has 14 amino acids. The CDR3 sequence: CASTVRTGKDEQYF. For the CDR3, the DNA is TGTGCCAGCACAGTACGGACAGGGAAGGACGAGCAGTACTTC.

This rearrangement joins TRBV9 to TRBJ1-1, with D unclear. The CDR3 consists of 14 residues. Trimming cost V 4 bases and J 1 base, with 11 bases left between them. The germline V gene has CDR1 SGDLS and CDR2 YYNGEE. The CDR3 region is CASSLQIENTEAFF. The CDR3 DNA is TGTGCCAGCAGCCTACAGATTGAGAACACTGAAGCTTTCTTT.